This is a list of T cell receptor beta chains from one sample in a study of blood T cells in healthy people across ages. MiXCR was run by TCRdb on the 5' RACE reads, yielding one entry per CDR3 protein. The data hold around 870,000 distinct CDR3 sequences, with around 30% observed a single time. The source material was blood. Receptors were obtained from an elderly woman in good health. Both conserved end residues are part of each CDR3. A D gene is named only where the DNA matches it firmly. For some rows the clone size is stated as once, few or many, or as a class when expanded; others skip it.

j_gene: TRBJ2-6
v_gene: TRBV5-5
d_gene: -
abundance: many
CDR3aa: CASFRSGSGANVLTF
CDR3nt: TGTGCCAGCTTCCGATCGGGTTCGGGGGCCAACGTCCTGACTTTC

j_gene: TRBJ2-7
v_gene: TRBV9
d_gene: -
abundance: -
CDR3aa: CASSRLEGPGVPYEQYF
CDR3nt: TGTGCCAGCAGCAGGCTAGAGGGGCCGGGGGTCCCCTACGAGCAGTACTTC

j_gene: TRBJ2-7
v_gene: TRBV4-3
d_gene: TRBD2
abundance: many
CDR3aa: CASSQEYGGGAPYEQYF
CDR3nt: TGCGCCAGCAGCCAAGAGTATGGGGGGGGAGCACCCTACGAGCAGTACTTC

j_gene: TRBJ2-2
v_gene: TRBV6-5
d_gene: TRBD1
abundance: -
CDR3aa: CASRKDRGSRTGERFF
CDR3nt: TGTGCCAGCAGAAAGGACAGGGGGTCGAGGACCGGGGAGCGGTTTTTT

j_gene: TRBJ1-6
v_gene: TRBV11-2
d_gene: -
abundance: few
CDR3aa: CASSSYGGSNSPLHF
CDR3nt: TGTGCCAGCAGCTCCTACGGGGGTAGTAATTCACCCCTCCACTTT

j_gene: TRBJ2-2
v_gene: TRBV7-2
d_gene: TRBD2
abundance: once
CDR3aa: CASSLALTSGGANTGELFF
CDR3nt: TGTGCCAGCAGCTTAGCTTTGACTAGCGGGGGCGCGAACACCGGGGAGCTGTTTTTT

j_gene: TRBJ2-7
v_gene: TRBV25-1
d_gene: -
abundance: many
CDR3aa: CASGRTGPHEQYF
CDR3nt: TGTGCCAGCGGGAGGACGGGCCCCCACGAGCAGTACTTC

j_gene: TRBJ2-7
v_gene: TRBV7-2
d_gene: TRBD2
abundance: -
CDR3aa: CASSLTSGGYRNEQYF
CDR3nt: TGTGCCAGCAGCTTAACTAGCGGGGGCTATAGGAATGAGCAGTACTTC

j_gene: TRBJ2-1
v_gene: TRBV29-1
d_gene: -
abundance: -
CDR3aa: CSVEELADYYNEQFF
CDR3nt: TGCAGCGTTGAGGAATTGGCCGATTACTACAATGAGCAGTTCTTC

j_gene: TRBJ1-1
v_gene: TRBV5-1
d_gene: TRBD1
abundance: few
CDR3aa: CASSLGDRESLKAFF
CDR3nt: TGCGCCAGCAGCTTGGGAGACAGGGAGAGCCTAAAAGCTTTCTTT

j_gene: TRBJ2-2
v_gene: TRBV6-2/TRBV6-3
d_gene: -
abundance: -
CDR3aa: CASSLLQGPGELFF
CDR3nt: TGTGCCAGCAGTTTATTACAGGGCCCCGGGGAGCTGTTTTTT

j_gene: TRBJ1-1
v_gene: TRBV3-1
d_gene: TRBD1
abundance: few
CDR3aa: CASSPGTGLSAEAFF
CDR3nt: TGTGCCAGCAGCCCCGGGACAGGGTTGTCGGCTGAAGCTTTCTTT

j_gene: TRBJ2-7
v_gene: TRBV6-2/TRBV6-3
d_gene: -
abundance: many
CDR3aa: CASSIDYEQYF
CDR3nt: TGTGCCAGCAGTATCGACTACGAGCAGTACTTC

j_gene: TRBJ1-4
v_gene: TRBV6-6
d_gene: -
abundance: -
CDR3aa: CASSTGPEGNEKLFF
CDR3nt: TGTGCCAGCAGTACCGGCCCCGAAGGAAATGAAAAACTGTTTTTT

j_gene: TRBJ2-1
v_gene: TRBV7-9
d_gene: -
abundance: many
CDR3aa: CASTPVAGSFNEQFF
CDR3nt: TGTGCCAGCACCCCCGTCGCAGGGAGTTTCAATGAGCAGTTCTTC

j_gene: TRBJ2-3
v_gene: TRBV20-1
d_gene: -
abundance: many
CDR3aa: CSAKGIGTDTQYF
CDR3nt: TGCAGTGCTAAGGGGATTGGTACAGATACGCAGTATTTT

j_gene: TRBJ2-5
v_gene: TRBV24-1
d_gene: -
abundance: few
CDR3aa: CATSDLIGTQYF
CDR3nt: TGTGCCACCAGTGATTTGATCGGGACCCAGTACTTC

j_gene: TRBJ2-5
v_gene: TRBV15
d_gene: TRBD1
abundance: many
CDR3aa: CATSREWAGGTKTQYF
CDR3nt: TGTGCCACCAGCAGAGAGTGGGCAGGGGGCACGAAGACCCAGTACTTC

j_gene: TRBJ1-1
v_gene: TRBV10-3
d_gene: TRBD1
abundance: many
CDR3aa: CAISKKGADTEAFF
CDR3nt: TGTGCCATCAGTAAAAAGGGGGCGGACACTGAAGCTTTCTTT

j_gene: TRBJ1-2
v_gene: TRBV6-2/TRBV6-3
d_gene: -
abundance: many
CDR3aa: CASSYGQPPGYTF
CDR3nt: TGTGCCAGCAGTTACGGACAGCCTCCTGGCTACACCTTC

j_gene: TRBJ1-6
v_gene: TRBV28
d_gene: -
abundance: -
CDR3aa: CASATVSSSPLHF
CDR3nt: TGTGCCAGCGCGACAGTCTCAAGTTCACCCCTCCACTTT

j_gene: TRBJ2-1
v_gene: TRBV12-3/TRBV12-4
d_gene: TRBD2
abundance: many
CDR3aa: CASSLNSGGSNEQFF
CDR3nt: TGTGCCAGCAGTTTAAATAGCGGGGGTTCCAATGAGCAGTTCTTC

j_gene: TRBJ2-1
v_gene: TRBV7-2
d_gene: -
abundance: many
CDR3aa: CASSPLGLNNEQFF
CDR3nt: TGTGCCAGCAGCCCCCTCGGACTAAACAATGAGCAGTTCTTC

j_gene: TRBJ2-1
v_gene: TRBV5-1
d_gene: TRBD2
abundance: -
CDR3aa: CASSRGTSGRNEQFF
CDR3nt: TGCGCCAGCAGCAGAGGGACTAGCGGGAGAAATGAGCAGTTCTTC

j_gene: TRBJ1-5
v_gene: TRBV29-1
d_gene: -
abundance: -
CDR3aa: CSVEEGGEVQGNQPQHF
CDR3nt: TGCAGCGTTGAAGAGGGAGGGGAAGTTCAGGGCAATCAGCCCCAGCATTTT

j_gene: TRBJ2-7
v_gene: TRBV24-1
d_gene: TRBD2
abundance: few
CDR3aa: CATSDLAGGQDEQYF
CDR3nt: TGTGCCACCAGTGATCTAGCGGGGGGGCAGGATGAGCAGTACTTC

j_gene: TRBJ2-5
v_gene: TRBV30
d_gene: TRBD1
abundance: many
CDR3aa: CAWDTGGAGTQYF
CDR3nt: TGTGCTTGGGACACAGGGGGCGCAGGGACCCAGTACTTC

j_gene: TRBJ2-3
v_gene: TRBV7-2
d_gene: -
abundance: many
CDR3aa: CASSLATKHTDTQYF
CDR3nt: TGTGCCAGCAGCTTAGCGACGAAACACACAGATACGCAGTATTTT

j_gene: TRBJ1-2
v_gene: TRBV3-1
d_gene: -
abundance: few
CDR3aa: CASSPSGIYGYTF
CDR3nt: TGTGCCAGCAGCCCTTCAGGCATCTATGGCTACACCTTC

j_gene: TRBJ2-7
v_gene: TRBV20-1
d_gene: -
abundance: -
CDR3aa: CSARGHSPQRSSYEQYF
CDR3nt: TGCAGTGCTAGAGGCCACTCTCCCCAGCGGTCCTCCTACGAGCAGTACTTC

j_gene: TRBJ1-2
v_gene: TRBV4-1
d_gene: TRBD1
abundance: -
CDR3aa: CASGSTGTVGYTF
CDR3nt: TGCGCCAGCGGTTCGACAGGGACGGTTGGCTACACCTTC

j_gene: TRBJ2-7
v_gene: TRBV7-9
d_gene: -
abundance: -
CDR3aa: CASRLDNYNEQYF
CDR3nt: TGTGCCAGCAGGTTGGACAACTACAATGAGCAGTACTTC

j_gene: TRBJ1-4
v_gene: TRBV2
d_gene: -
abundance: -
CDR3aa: CASSPDIMGEKLFF
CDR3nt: TGTGCCAGCAGCCCCGACATAATGGGTGAAAAACTGTTTTTT

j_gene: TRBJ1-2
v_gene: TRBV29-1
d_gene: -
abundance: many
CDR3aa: CSVVGQGYGYTF
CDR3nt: TGCAGCGTTGTGGGCCAGGGCTATGGCTACACCTTC

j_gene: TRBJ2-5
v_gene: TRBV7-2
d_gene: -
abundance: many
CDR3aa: CASSPSMLLGAETQYF
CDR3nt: TGTGCCAGCAGCCCCTCCATGCTGCTTGGTGCAGAGACCCAGTACTTC

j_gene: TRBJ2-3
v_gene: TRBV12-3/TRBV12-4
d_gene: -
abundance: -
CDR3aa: CASSGAGGDTRYF
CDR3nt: TGTGCCAGCAGTGGGGCAGGCGGGGATACGCGGTATTTT